A selection of T cell receptor beta chains follows, all from one sample in a study of CD8+ T cells in alopecia areata. Only in-frame clones appear in the TCRdb table, and some are missing; sequencing was by immunoSEQ multiplex PCR. The sample gives 95,000 to 120,000 clones, 59% of which show up once; 20% to 25% is in the top ten. The sample taken for sequencing was CD8+ T cells sorted from blood. The receptors shown here come from a human donor in good health. CDR3s include the opening cysteine and the closing phenylalanine or tryptophan. The D gene is left open where the match is weak. A clone size is listed for some rows: how often the clone was seen (once, few, many), or a class if it is expanded.

>TRBV12-5|.|.|TRBJ2-4
TGTGCTAGTGGGAGAGCCGCCATTCAGTACTTC
CASGRAAIQYF
>TRBV5-6|.|.|TRBJ2-1
TGTGCCAGCAGCTCGGACGCGAGCTCCTACAATGAGCAGTTCTTC
CASSSDASSYNEQFF
>TRBV4-3|.|.|TRBJ1-5
TGCGCCAGCAGCCAAGACAGGGTTAGTCAGCCCCAGCATTTT
CASSQDRVSQPQHF
>TRBV5-6|.|.|TRBJ2-5
TGTGCCAGCAGCTATGGTGGGGGGGCATTAGAGACCCAGTACTTC
CASSYGGGALETQYF
>TRBV13|.|.|TRBJ1-2
TGTGCCAGCAGCTTAATCGGGGAGGCCTCACATGGCTACACCTTC
CASSLIGEASHGYTF
>TRBV2|.|TRBD1|TRBJ1-1
TGTGCCATCAGGACAGGGGTTGAAGCTTTCTTT
CAIRTGVEAFF
>TRBV5-6|few|.|TRBJ1-2
TGTGCCAGCAGCTTGCAGGGAATTCATGGCTACACCTTC
CASSLQGIHGYTF
>TRBV29-1|.|.|TRBJ1-1
TGCAGCGTTGTTCGGGGGACGAGCACTGAAGCTTTCTTT
CSVVRGTSTEAFF
>TRBV4-1|.|.|TRBJ1-2
TGCGCCAGCAGCCAAGACTTGGCAGAAGCCGTGGGGGGCTACACCTTC
CASSQDLAEAVGGYTF
>TRBV15|few|.|TRBJ1-5
TGTGCCACCAGCAGCACCCAGAGGTGGGGGAATCAGCCCCAGCATTTT
CATSSTQRWGNQPQHF
>TRBV5-1|.|TRBD2|TRBJ2-2
TGCGCCAGCAGCTACGTGCCTTTGTGGTATTCCGGGACTAGCATGAGCACCGGGGAGCTGTTTTTT
CASSYVPLWYSGTSMSTGELFF
>TRBV13|.|.|TRBJ2-4
TGTGCCAGCAGCTTAGTTTTGGGAACCAAAAACATTCAGTACTTC
CASSLVLGTKNIQYF
>TRBV9|.|TRBD2|TRBJ2-1
TGTGCCAGCAGCGGCCCCCTAGCGGATTTCTCCTACAATGAGCAGTTCTTC
CASSGPLADFSYNEQFF
>TRBV11-2|.|.|TRBJ2-5
TGTGCCAGCAGGGGAGGACTCCCCACCCCTGAGACCCAGTACTTC
CASRGGLPTPETQYF
>TRBV7-2|.|.|TRBJ2-7
TGTGCCAGCAGCTTAGAAGGAGGTGGAGGGCACGAGCAGTACTTC
CASSLEGGGGHEQYF
>TRBV7-8|few|TRBD2|TRBJ2-3
TGTGCCAGCATCTCGGGCGAGCGGGGGCTTGCAGATACGCAGTATTTT
CASISGERGLADTQYF
>TRBV2|.|.|TRBJ2-2
TGTGCCAGCAGCGTAAACAGGGCCGGGGAGCTGTTTTTT
CASSVNRAGELFF
>TRBV15|.|.|TRBJ2-1
TGTGCCACCAGCAGAGATCGGGCCTACAATGAGCAGTTCTTC
CATSRDRAYNEQFF
>TRBV2|few|TRBD1|TRBJ2-1
TGTGCCAGCAGTGGGACAGGGGGAAAGTACAATGAGCAGTTCTTC
CASSGTGGKYNEQFF
>TRBV4-2|.|.|TRBJ1-2
TGTGCCAGCAGCCAAGATATAAGTTTCGGGGGGAACTATGGCTACACCTTC
CASSQDISFGGNYGYTF
>TRBV25-1|once|.|TRBJ1-1
TGTGCCAGCAACGACGTTTGGGGCACTGAAGCTTTCTTT
CASNDVWGTEAFF
>TRBV11-2|.|TRBD2|TRBJ2-1
TGTGCCAGCAGCTATTTCGGTCTAGCGGGGGTAGCTGAGCAGTTCTTC
CASSYFGLAGVAEQFF
>TRBV19|.|.|TRBJ2-2
TGTGCCAGTAGTATCACCGGGGAGCTGTTTTTT
CASSITGELFF
>TRBV5-6|few|.|TRBJ1-2
TGTGCCAGCAGCCCGCCCATGGGGGTCCCGGGCTACACCTTC
CASSPPMGVPGYTF
>TRBV13|few|TRBD2|TRBJ2-7
TGTGCCAGCAGCTCGGGACTAGCGGCCTACGAGCAGTACTTC
CASSSGLAAYEQYF
>TRBV19|.|TRBD2|TRBJ2-1
TGTGCCAGTAGTATGGTAGCGGGGTCCTCCTACAATGAGCAGTTCTTC
CASSMVAGSSYNEQFF
>TRBV27|.|TRBD2|TRBJ2-1
TGTGCCAGCAGTGGAGCGGGGGTATACAATGAGCAGTTCTTC
CASSGAGVYNEQFF
>TRBV29-1|.|.|TRBJ1-2
TGCAGCGCCAGTGGGGTAGGGCCGCTAGCCTTGGTTGGCTACACCTTC
CSASGVGPLALVGYTF
>TRBV5-1|.|.|TRBJ1-2
TGCGCCAGCAACTGGCCAGGGACCCGTGGCGGCTACACCTTC
CASNWPGTRGGYTF
>TRBV7-8|.|.|TRBJ1-1
TGTGCCAGCAGCCGGGAGAGAGTCACTGAAGCTTTCTTT
CASSRERVTEAFF
>TRBV5-4|.|.|TRBJ2-5
TGTGCCAGCAGCGGCACGAAGGAGACCCAGTACTTC
CASSGTKETQYF
>TRBV25-1|.|TRBD2|TRBJ2-3
TGTGCCAGCGAAACAGCGGGGGGTTACACAGATACGCAGTATTTT
CASETAGGYTDTQYF
>TRBV6-5|many|.|TRBJ1-2
TGTGCCAGCAGTTACCGAATGGGGGAACCTAACTATGGCTACACCTTC
CASSYRMGEPNYGYTF
>TRBV14|.|.|TRBJ2-2
TGTGCCAGCAGCCGGAAACTGAATGGGACTTTGAACACCGGGGAGCTGTTTTTT
CASSRKLNGTLNTGELFF
>TRBV7-9|.|.|TRBJ2-5
TGTGCCAGCAGCCCCCCGCGGGGGCTCGAGACCCAGTACTTC
CASSPPRGLETQYF
>TRBV7-9|.|TRBD2|TRBJ2-1
TGTGCCAGCAGCCCCACCCGTGGACTAGCGGCGGATGAGCAGTTCTTC
CASSPTRGLAADEQFF
>TRBV13|.|.|TRBJ2-1
TGTGCCAGCAGCTTAGTTGGCGGGCTCTCCTACAATGAGCAGTTCTTC
CASSLVGGLSYNEQFF
>TRBV27|.|.|TRBJ1-5
TGTGCCAGCAGTCCCCCTAGGAGGGGAGGTAGCAATCAGCCCCAGCATTTT
CASSPPRRGGSNQPQHF
>TRBV5-6|.|TRBD1|TRBJ2-1
TGTGCCAGCAGTAGTGGGACAGGGATATACAATGAGCAGTTCTTC
CASSSGTGIYNEQFF
>TRBV30|.|.|TRBJ1-4
TGTGCCTGGAGTTTCTGGGACGAAAAACTGTTTTTT
CAWSFWDEKLFF